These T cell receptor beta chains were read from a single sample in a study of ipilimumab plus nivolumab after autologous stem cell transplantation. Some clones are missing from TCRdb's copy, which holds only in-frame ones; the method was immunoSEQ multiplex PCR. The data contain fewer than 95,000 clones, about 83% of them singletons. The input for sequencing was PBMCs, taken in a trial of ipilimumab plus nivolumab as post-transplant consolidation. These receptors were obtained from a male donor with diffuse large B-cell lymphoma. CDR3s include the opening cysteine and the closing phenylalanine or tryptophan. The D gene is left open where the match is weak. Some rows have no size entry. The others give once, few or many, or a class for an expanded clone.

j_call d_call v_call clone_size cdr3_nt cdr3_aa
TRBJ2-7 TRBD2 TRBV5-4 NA TGTGCCAGCAGCGGTGGACTAGCGGGGTACTACGAGCAGTACTTC CASSGGLAGYYEQYF
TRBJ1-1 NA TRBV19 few TGTGCCAGTAGTATAGGCCCCGGGACGGTGCGGGCTGAAGCTTTCTTT CASSIGPGTVRAEAFF
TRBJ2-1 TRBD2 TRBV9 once TGTGCCAGCAGCGCGACGACTAGCGGGGGCTACAATGAGCAGTTCTTC CASSATTSGGYNEQFF
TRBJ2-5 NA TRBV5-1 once TGCGCCAGCAGCTTGGGTAGCCCAAAAGAGACCCAGTACTTC CASSLGSPKETQYF
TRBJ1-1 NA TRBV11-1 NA TGTGCCAGCAGCTTACAGGGACTTGGCACTGAAGCTTTCTTT CASSLQGLGTEAFF
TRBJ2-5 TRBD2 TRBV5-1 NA TGCGCCAGCAGCTTGCTAGCGGGGGGGGAAGAGACCCAGTACTTC CASSLLAGGEETQYF
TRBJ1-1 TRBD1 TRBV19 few TGTGCCAGTAGTCCCTGGACAGGGAAGTCCCCTGAAGCTTTCTTT CASSPWTGKSPEAFF
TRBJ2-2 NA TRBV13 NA TGTGCCAGCAGCTATCGCTTCGGGGAGCTGTTTTTT CASSYRFGELFF
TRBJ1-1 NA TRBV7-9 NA TGTGCCAGCAGCCCCGTAGACACTGAAGCTTTCTTT CASSPVDTEAFF
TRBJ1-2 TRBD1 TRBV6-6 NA TGTGCCATTCCAGACAGGGGCTATGGCTACACCTTC CAIPDRGYGYTF
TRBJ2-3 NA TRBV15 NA TGTGCCACCAGTTCCAGACGGATGAGCACAGATACGCAGTATTTT CATSSRRMSTDTQYF
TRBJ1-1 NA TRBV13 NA TGTGCCAGCAGCTTGGCGGATCTCCGTGAAGCTTTCTTT CASSLADLREAFF
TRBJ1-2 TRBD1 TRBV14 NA TGTGCCAGCAGCTACAGGGGTTATGGCTACACCTTC CASSYRGYGYTF
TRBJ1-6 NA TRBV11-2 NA TGTGCCAGCAGTCTCAGGGGCGCAGGTTCACCCCTCCACTTT CASSLRGAGSPLHF
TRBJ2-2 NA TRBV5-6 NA TGTGCCAGCAGCTTGTCGCGTGGGGAGCTGTTTTTT CASSLSRGELFF
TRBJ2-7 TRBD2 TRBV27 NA TGTGCCAGCAGTTCTGCGGGGGGGACCTTTCGGGAGCAGTACTTC CASSSAGGTFREQYF
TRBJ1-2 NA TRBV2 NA TGTGCCAGCAGTGAAGCGCTTCAGGGGCAGGGGCATGGCTACACCTTC CASSEALQGQGHGYTF
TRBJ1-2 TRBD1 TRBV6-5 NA TGTGCCAGCAGTGCCAAACAGGGGGCTCTCGGCTACACCTTC CASSAKQGALGYTF
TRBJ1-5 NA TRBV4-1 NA TGCGCCAGCAGCCAAGATGGGGCGTCCTTAAGGAATCAGCCCCAGCATTTT CASSQDGASLRNQPQHF
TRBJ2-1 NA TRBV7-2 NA TGTGCCAGCAGCATGTTTCAGGATGAGCAGTTCTTC CASSMFQDEQFF
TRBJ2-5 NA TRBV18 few TGTGCCAGCTCGGCGGATAGGGAGACCCAGTACTTC CASSADRETQYF
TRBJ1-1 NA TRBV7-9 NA TGTGCCAGCAGCTTAACGTATATGGCAGGGGAAGCTGAAGCTTTCTTT CASSLTYMAGEAEAFF
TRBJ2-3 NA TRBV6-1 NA TGTGCCAGCAGTGATAGGCTAACCTTATCGCAGTATTTT CASSDRLTLSQYF
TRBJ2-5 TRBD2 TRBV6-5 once TGTGCCAGCAGTGCACCTAGCGGGGGTCGGGAGACCCAGTACTTC CASSAPSGGRETQYF